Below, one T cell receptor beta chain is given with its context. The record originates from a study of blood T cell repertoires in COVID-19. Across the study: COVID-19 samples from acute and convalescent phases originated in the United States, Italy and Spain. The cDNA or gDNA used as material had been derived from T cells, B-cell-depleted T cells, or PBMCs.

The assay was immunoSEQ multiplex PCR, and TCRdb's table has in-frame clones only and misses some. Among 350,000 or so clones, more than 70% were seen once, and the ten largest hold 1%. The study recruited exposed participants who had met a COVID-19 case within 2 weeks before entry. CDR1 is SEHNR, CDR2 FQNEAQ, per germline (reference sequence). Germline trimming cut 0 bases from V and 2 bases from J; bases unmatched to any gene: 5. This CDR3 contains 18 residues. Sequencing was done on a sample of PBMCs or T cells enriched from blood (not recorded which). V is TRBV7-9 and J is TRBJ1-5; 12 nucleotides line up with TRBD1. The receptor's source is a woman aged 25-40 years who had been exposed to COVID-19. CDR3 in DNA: TGTGCCAGCAGCTTAGCGGGGACAGGGGGCTTTGGCAATCAGCCCCAGCATTTT. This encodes CASSLAGTGGFGNQPQHF.